The clone carrying this T cell receptor beta chain was seen a single time. Using immunoSEQ multiplex PCR, the repertoire was profiled, and TCRdb retains in-frame clones only, with some absent. The data show roughly 120,000 clones, 75% to 90% seen once. The data stem from a study of control samples from healthy donors and cancer patients. Looked up from germline, CDR1 is MGHDK and CDR2 is SYGVNS. V lost 5 bases and J lost 4, with 5 bases in between. This CDR3 has 11 residues. The source is a woman aged 45-59 years with colorectal cancer. J is TRBJ1-2 and V is TRBV25-1; no clear D. The material sequenced was PBMCs. The CDR3 DNA reads TGTGCCAGCAGTTCTCTCTATGGCTACACCTTC. Encoded protein: CASSSLYGYTF.